One sample yielded the 5 T cell receptor beta chains listed below, sequenced in a study of blood T cell repertoires in COVID-19. Libraries were prepared by immunoSEQ multiplex PCR; TCRdb keeps only in-frame clonotypes and omits some of them. The sample shows 360,000 or so clones, less than 90% of them seen only once. Input material: PBMCs or T cells enriched from blood (not recorded which). All receptors come from a woman between 45 and 65 years old who had recovered from COVID-19.

The rearrangement links TRBV25-1 to TRBJ1-2; 9 positions agree with TRBD1. CDR3 length: 18 amino acids. Germline assignment: CDR1 MGHDK and CDR2 SYGVNS. V was pared by 6 bases and J by 2 bases, with 16 bases of the junction left unmatched. As DNA, the CDR3 is TGTGCCAGCAGGCCACCAACCATCACGGGACAGGGCAACTATGGCTACACCTTC. Protein: CASRPPTITGQGNYGYTF.

The V gene is TRBV11-2, the J gene TRBJ2-7; the match to TRBD2 covers 8 bases. The CDR3 runs 17 residues. The germline CDR1 and CDR2 sequences are SGHAT and FQNNGV. V lost 1 base, J lost 1 base, and 9 bases stayed unmatched. In DNA form, the CDR3 reads TGTGCCAGCAGCTTAGTGTTCGGCGGGGGGCGTTCCTACGAGCAGTACTTC. Its protein product is CASSLVFGGGRSYEQYF.

This clone was seen only once. The rearrangement links TRBV9 to TRBJ1-3, with 7 bases aligning to TRBD1. V trimming: 0 bases; J trimming: 4 bases; junction bases outside the gene matches: 4. CDR3 length equals 15 residues. Germline V lookup: CDR1 SGDLS, CDR2 YYNGEE. CDR3 DNA sequence: TGTGCCAGCAGCGTAGCAGGGGGAGTCGGAAACACCATATATTTT. It translates to CASSVAGGVGNTIYF.

The chain links TRBV18 to TRBJ1-4; 7 bases agree with TRBD1. The CDR3 totals 15 residues. V was clipped by 4 bases and J by 5 bases; unmatched bases: 7. CDR1 is KGHSH, CDR2 LQKENI, per germline. The CDR3 loop is CASSLKQGPNEKLFF. DNA of the CDR3: TGTGCCAGCTCACTTAAACAGGGGCCCAATGAAAAACTGTTTTTT.

The rearrangement uses TRBV15 and TRBJ2-1; no reliable D call. The CDR3 is made up of 13 amino acids. V was pared by 1 base and J by 3 bases, with 4 bases between. Germline-derived CDR1 and CDR2 are LNHNV and YYDKDF (reference sequence). The CDR3 reads CATSRGVYNEQFF. CDR3 DNA: TGTGCCACCAGCAGAGGAGTCTACAATGAGCAGTTCTTC.